This TCR beta chain is from a study of OX40 agonist ivuxolimab in advanced cancers. General study results and limits: In the 0.1 to 3.0 mg/kg range, CD4+ and CD8+ blood T cells had expanded clonally by week 6.

This table comes from immunoSEQ multiplex PCR, and its TCRdb copy is limited to in-frame clones, with some not included. The table includes over 30,000 clones, roughly three quarters detected once. CDR1 is SEHNR and CDR2 is FQNEAQ in the germline V gene (reference sequence). V was cut by 5 bases and J by 2 bases, with 7 bases left in between. The CDR3 extends over 14 amino acids. Comments on this clone: Its antigen is as yet unknown.

The rearrangement links TRBV7-9 to TRBJ2-6; D unclear. This clonotype was sampled from an adult with an advanced solid tumor such as melanoma, head and neck, liver or kidney cancer. The sequencing here drew on CD4+ or CD8+ T cells sorted from blood, taken in a trial of the OX40 agonist ivuxolimab. This CDR3 is CASSHMAGANVLTF. CDR3 nucleotide sequence: TGTGCCAGCAGCCACATGGCTGGGGCCAACGTCCTGACTTTC.